This TCR beta chain was found in a study of OX40 agonist ivuxolimab in advanced cancers. Study context: The treatment was a fully human IgG2 OX40 agonist, ivuxolimab. General observations from the study: Dosing at 0.1 to 3.0 mg/kg was accompanied by clonal expansion of CD4+ and CD8+ blood T cells by week 6. CD8+ T cells were the subset that, on average, had more expanded clones than CD4+.

CDR3 length equals 14 residues. The germline CDR1 and CDR2 sequences are MDHEN and SYDVKM. Deletions cut 3 bases from V and 7 bases from J, with 13 bases between. No patient had autoimmune disease or received systemic immunosuppression. The protocol was immunoSEQ multiplex PCR, while the TCRdb copy is restricted to in-frame clones and leaves out a portion. Counted here are over 85,000 clones, 90% to 95% occurring once; the ten biggest clones make up about 0.27%. Comments on this clone: Its antigen remains unidentified.

This specimen consisted of CD4+ or CD8+ T cells sorted from blood, obtained in a trial of the OX40 agonist ivuxolimab. The sequence was obtained from an adult with an advanced solid tumor such as melanoma, head and neck, liver or kidney cancer. The chain is built from TRBV28 and TRBJ2-1; D possibly corresponds to TRBD1 (5 bases). The CDR3 DNA reads TGTGCCAGCAGTTTCGCGGACATAAGGAATGAGCAGTTCTTC. This codes for CASSFADIRNEQFF.